The T cell receptor (beta chain) under discussion was sequenced for a study of early T cells in non-severe SARS-CoV-2 infection. This clonotype has at least ten counts. A single record per CDR3 protein comes from TCRdb applying MiXCR to the 5' RACE reads. The table records 75,000 to 100,000 distinct CDR3 sequences, roughly 15% of them present only once. Germline V gene data show CDR1 as MNHNS and CDR2 as SASEGT. This CDR3 contains 15 residues. With 6 bases removed from V and 3 bases from J, the gap between germline ends came to 17 bases. Material for sequencing was whole blood. The source of this sequence is an adult who was a healthcare worker with PCR-confirmed SARS-CoV-2 infection or an uninfected control (not recorded which). J is TRBJ1-1 and V is TRBV6-1; tentative D call: TRBD1 (6 bases). CDR3 amino acids: CASRLPGQGYTEAFF. The CDR3 coding sequence is TGTGCCAGCAGGCTCCCGGGGCAGGGGTACACTGAAGCTTTCTTT.